This T cell receptor (beta chain) is from a study of cytomegalovirus exposure and HLA in healthy donors. Study details: Both the roughly 120 validation repertoires and the approximately 640 first-cohort repertoires used the same platform, as reported by a later analysis.

The protocol was immunoSEQ multiplex PCR, while the TCRdb copy is restricted to in-frame clones and leaves out a portion. The sample carries around 66,000 clones, around 97% recorded once. Sequenced sample: PBMCs. The source of this sequence is a woman in her late teens or twenties in good health and CMV-seropositive.

DNA for the CDR3: TGTGCCAGCAGCCCTAGACTGATCACTGAAGCTTTCTTT. It is translated as CASSPRLITEAFF. This chain links TRBV7-9 with TRBJ1-1; unclear D gene. Trimming removed 5 bases from V and 4 bases from J, with 11 bases in between. The CDR3 consists of 13 residues. From germline, CDR1 is SEHNR and CDR2 FQNEAQ (reference sequence).